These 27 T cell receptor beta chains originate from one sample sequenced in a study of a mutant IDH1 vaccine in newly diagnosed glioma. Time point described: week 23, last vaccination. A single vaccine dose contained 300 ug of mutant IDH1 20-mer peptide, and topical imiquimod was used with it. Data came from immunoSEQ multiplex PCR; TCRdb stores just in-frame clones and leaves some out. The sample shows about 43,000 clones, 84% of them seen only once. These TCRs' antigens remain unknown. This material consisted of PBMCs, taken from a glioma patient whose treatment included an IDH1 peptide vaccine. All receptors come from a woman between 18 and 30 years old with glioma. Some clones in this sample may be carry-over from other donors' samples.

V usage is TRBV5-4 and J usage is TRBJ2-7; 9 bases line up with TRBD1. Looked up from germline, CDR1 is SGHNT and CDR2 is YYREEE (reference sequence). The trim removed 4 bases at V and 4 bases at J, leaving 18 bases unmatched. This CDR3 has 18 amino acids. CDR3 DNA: TGTGCCAGCAGCCCGGAGGTATCCGGGACAGGGTATGGGTACGAGCAGTACTTC. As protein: CASSPEVSGTGYGYEQYF.

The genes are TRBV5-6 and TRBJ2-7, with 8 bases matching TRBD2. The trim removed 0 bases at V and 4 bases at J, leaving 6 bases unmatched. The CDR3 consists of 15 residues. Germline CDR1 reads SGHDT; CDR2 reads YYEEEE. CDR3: CASSLGSGRGYEQYF. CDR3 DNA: TGTGCCAGCAGCTTGGGGTCCGGGAGGGGATACGAGCAGTACTTC.

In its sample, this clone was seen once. CDR3 loop: CASSPGSTGELFF. DNA for the CDR3: TGTGCCAGTAGTCCAGGAAGTACCGGGGAGCTGTTTTTT. The chain couples TRBV19 to TRBJ2-2, with unresolved D. The CDR3 sequence is 13 residues long. Per the germline V gene, CDR1 is LNHDA and CDR2 is SQIVND (reference sequence). V was cut by 5 bases and J by 5 bases, with 9 bases left in between.

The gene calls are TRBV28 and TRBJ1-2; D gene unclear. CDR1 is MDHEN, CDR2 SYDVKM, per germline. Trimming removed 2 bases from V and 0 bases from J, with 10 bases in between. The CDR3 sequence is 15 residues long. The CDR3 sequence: CASSLASRTNYGYTF. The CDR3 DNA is TGTGCCAGCAGTTTAGCCTCTAGAACTAACTATGGCTACACCTTC.

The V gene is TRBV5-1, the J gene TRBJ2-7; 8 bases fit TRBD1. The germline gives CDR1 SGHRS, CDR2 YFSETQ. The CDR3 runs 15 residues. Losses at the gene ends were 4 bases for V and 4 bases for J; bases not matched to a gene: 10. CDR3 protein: CASSPQGALPYEQYF. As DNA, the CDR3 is TGCGCCAGCAGCCCCCAGGGGGCCCTCCCTTACGAGCAGTACTTC.

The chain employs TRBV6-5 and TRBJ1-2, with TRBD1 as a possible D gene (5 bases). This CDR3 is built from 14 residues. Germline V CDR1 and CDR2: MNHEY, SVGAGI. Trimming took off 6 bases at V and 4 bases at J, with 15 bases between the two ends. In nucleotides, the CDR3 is TGTGCCAGCAGGCAGGGAGGGGCGGGCTATGGCTACACCTTC. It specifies CASRQGGAGYGYTF.

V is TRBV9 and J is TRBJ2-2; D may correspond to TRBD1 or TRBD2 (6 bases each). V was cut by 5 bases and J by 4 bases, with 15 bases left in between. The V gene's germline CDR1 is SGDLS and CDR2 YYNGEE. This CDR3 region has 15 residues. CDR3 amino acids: CASSERGAGTGELFF. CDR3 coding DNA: TGTGCCAGCAGTGAAAGGGGGGCAGGCACCGGGGAGCTGTTTTTT.

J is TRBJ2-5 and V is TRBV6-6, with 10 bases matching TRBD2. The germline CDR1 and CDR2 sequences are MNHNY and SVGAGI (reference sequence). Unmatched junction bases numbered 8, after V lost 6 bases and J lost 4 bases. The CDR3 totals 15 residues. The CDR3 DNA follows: TGTGCCAGCAGACCCAGCGGGGGGGCCCCAGAGACCCAGTACTTC. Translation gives CASRPSGGAPETQYF.

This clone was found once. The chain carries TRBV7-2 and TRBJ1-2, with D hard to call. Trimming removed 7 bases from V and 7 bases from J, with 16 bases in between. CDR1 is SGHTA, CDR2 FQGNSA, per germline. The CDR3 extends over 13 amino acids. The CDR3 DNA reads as TGTGCCAGCAACCCTCGCGGCGCGGGTGGCTACACCTTC. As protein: CASNPRGAGGYTF. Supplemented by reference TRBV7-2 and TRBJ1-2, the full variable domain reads GAGVSQSPSNKVTEKGKDVELRCDPISGHTALYWYRQSLGQGLEFLIYFQGNSAPDKSGLPSDRFSAERTGGSVSTLTIQRTQQEDSAVYLCASNPRGAGGYTFGSGTRLTVV.

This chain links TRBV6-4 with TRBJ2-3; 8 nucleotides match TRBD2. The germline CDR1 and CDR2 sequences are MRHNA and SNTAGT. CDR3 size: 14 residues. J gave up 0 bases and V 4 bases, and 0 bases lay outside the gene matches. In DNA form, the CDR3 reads TGTGCCAGCAGTGCTAGCGGGAGCACAGATACGCAGTATTTT. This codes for CASSASGSTDTQYF.

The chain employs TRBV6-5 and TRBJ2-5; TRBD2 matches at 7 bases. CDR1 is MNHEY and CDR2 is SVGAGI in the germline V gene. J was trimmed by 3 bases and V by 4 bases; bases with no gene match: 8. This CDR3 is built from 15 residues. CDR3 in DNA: TGTGCCAGCAGTTGGGGGGGGATTACGGAAGAGACCCAGTACTTC. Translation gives CASSWGGITEETQYF.

The CDR3 DNA reads TGTGCCAGTTTGGGCCCCGGCGGGTCGGGCACTGAAGCTTTCTTT. Amino acid sequence: CASLGPGGSGTEAFF. The chain uses TRBV19 and TRBJ1-1; D remains unclear. There are 15 residues in the CDR3. Trimming stripped 8 bases from V and 4 bases from J, with 20 bases between. From germline, CDR1 is LNHDA and CDR2 SQIVND (reference sequence).

The CDR3 spells CASSVEGYGYTF. In DNA, the CDR3 is TGTGCCAGCAGCGTAGAGGGCTATGGCTACACCTTC. J is TRBJ1-2 and V is TRBV9; D is unclear. The CDR3 is made up of 12 amino acids. Trimming removed 0 bases at V and 4 bases at J, with 4 bases between. Germline V lookup: CDR1 SGDLS, CDR2 YYNGEE. Drawing the rest from reference TRBV9 and TRBJ1-2, the complete variable domain is DSGVTQTPKHLITATGQRVTLRCSPRSGDLSVYWYQQSLDQGLQFLIQYYNGEERAKGNILERFSAQQFPDLHSELNLSSLELGDSALYFCASSVEGYGYTFGSGTRLTVV.

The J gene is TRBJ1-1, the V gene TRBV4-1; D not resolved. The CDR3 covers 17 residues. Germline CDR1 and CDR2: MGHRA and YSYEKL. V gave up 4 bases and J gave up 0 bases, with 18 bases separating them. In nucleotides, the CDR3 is TGCGCCAGCAGCCTAGTGAAGGAAACTCTAGTGAACACTGAAGCTTTCTTT. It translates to CASSLVKETLVNTEAFF.

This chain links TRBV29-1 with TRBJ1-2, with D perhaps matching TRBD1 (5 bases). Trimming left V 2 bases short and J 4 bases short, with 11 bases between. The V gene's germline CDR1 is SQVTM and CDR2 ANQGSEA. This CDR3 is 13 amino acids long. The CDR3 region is CSVERGDGYGYTF. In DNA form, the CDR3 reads TGCAGCGTTGAAAGGGGTGACGGCTATGGCTACACCTTC. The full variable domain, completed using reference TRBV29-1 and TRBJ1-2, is SAVISQKPSRDICQRGTSLTIQCQVDSQVTMMFWYRQQPGQSLTLIATANQGSEATYESGFVIDKFPISRPNLTFSTLTVSNMSPEDSSIYLCSVERGDGYGYTFGSGTRLTVV.

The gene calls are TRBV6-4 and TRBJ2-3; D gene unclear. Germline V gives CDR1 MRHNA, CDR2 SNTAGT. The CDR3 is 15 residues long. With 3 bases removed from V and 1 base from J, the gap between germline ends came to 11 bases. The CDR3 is CASSEGQTRTDTQYF. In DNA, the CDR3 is TGTGCCAGCAGTGAAGGGCAGACCCGCACAGATACGCAGTATTTT.

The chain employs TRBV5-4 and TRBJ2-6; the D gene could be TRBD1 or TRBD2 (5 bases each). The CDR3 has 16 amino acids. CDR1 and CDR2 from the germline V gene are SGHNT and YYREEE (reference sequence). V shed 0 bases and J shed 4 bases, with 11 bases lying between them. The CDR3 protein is CASSLGRGSGANVLTF. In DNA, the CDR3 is TGTGCCAGCAGCTTGGGCCGGGGCTCGGGGGCCAACGTCCTGACTTTC.

CDR3 coding DNA: TGTGCCAGCAGGCCAGAGGCGGAAGCTTTCTTT. This codes for CASRPEAEAFF. V and J are TRBV2 and TRBJ1-1; D is unclear. Deletions cut 6 bases from V and 8 bases from J, with 10 bases between. Germline CDR1 and CDR2: SNHLY and FYNNEI. This CDR3 is built from 11 residues.

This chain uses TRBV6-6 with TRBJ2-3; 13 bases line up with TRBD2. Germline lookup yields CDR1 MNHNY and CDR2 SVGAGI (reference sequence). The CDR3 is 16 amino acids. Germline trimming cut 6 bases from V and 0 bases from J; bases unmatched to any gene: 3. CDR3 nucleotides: TGTGCCAGCAGAGCGACTAGCGGGAGGAGCACAGATACGCAGTATTTT. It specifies CASRATSGRSTDTQYF.

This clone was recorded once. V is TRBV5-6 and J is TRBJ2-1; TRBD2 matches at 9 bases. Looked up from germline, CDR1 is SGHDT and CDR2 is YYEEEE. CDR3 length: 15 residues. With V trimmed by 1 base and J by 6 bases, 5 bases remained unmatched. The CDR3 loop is CASSLWASGVNEQFF. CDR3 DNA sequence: TGTGCCAGCAGCTTGTGGGCTAGCGGGGTCAATGAGCAGTTCTTC.

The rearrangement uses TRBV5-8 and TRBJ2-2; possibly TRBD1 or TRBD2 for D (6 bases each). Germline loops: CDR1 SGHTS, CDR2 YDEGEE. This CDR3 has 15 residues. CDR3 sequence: CAFAPGGANTGELFF. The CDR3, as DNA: TGTGCTTTTGCTCCCGGGGGCGCGAACACCGGGGAGCTGTTTTTT. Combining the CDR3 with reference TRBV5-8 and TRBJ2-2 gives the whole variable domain EAGVTQSPTHLIKTRGQQATLRCSPISGHTSVYWYQQALGLGLQFLLWYDEGEERNRGNFPPRFSGRQFPNYSSELNVNALELEDSALYLCAFAPGGANTGELFFGEGSRLTVL.

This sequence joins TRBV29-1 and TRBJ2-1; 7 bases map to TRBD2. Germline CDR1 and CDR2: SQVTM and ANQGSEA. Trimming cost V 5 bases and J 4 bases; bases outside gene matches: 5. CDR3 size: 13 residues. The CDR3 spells CSVPGTTYNEQFF. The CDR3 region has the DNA TGCAGCGTTCCCGGGACTACGTACAATGAGCAGTTCTTC.

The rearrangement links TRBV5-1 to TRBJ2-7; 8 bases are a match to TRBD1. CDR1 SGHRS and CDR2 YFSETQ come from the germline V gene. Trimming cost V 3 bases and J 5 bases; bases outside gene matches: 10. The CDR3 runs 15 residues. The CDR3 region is CASSSIGTGHHEQYF. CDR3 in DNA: TGCGCCAGCAGCTCTATCGGGACAGGCCATCACGAGCAGTACTTC.

Here the CDR3 reads CASSWGLAGYREEDTQYF. The CDR3 DNA reads as TGTGCCAGCAGCTGGGGACTAGCGGGCTACCGGGAGGAAGATACGCAGTATTTT. The rearrangement joins TRBV5-5 to TRBJ2-3; TRBD2 matches at 12 bases. The J segment lost 5 bases and the V segment lost 3 bases, leaving 13 bases of the junction unmatched. This CDR3 contains 18 residues. Germline V gene lookup returns CDR1 SGHKS and CDR2 YYEKEE (reference sequence).

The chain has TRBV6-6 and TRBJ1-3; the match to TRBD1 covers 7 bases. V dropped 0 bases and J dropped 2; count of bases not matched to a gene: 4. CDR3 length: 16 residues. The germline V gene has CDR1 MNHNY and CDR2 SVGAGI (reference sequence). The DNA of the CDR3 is TGTGCCAGCAGTTACTCGACAGGGAGAGCTGGAAACACCATATATTTT. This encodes CASSYSTGRAGNTIYF.

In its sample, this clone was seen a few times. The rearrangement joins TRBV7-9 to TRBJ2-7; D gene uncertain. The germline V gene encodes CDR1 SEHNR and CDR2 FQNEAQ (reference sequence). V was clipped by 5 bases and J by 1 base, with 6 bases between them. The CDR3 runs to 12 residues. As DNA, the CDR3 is TGTGCCAGCAGCCCAACATCCTACGAGCAGTACTTC. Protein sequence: CASSPTSYEQYF.

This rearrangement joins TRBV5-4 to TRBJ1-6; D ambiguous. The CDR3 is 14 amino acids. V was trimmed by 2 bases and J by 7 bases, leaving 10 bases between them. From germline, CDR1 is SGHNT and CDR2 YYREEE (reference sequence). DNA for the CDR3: TGTGCCAGCAGCTTCGACCCGGGGAATTCACCCCTCCACTTT. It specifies CASSFDPGNSPLHF.